This T cell receptor beta chain emerged from a study of T cells after yellow fever vaccination. The study's findings and limits: Most primary-vaccination clones reappeared after the booster (approximately 96% CD4, 75% to 90% CD8). Weaker overall, the secondary response nonetheless peaked faster (day 5 versus 15).

Using its own MiXCR run on the 5' RACE reads, TCRdb lists one record per CDR3 protein. The table lists almost 600,000 distinct CDR3 sequences, about 14% of them singletons, with around 15% in the top ten. Germline V CDR1 and CDR2: SGHTA, FQGTGA. This CDR3 region has 15 residues. Losses at the gene ends were 5 bases for V and 6 bases for J; bases not matched to a gene: 8. For this clonotype: Antigen: not known.

Sample: PBMCs, taken on the day of the yellow fever booster vaccination. V is TRBV7-3 and J is TRBJ2-2; 8 nucleotides line up with TRBD1. This TCR came from a man aged 30-40 years who received the YFV17D yellow fever vaccine. CDR3: CASSGQGAEAGELFF. The CDR3 bases are TGTGCCAGCAGCGGCCAGGGGGCGGAGGCCGGGGAGCTGTTTTTT.